The entry below gives a single T cell receptor (beta chain) sequence along with its context. Other DNA sequences in this sample translate to the same CDR3. The sample comes from a study of blood T cell repertoires in COVID-19. Study in general: From the United States, Italy and Spain came samples of acute and convalescent COVID-19. The analysed material was cDNA or gDNA that came from T cells, B-cell-depleted T cells, or PBMCs.

The germline V gene encodes CDR1 SGHRS and CDR2 YFSETQ. The CDR3 is 14 amino acids. V lost 0 bases, J lost 5 bases, and 6 bases lay in between. Original processing methods: Estimates of nucleated cell counts were drawn from the amplification of reference gene primers. Sequencing was performed with immunoSEQ multiplex PCR; in TCRdb, only in-frame clones are kept and a portion is missing. V and J calls and clone size are those listed in that table; D and trimming were worked out from the DNA. In the table there are roughly 150,000 clones, roughly 80% of which are singletons. The clonotype comes from a man in his sixties with acute or convalescent COVID-19. The sample was peripheral blood. This chain connects TRBV5-1 to TRBJ1-6; the D is unclear. The CDR3 DNA reads as TGCGCCAGCAGCTTGGCTGGCAATAATTCACCCCTCCACTTT. Amino acid sequence: CASSLAGNNSPLHF.